Shown below are 14 T cell receptor beta chains from a single sample sequenced in a study of blood T cell repertoires in COVID-19. Here immunoSEQ multiplex PCR was the method, and the copy in TCRdb shows in-frame clones only, minus some. This table holds roughly 220,000 clones, roughly four fifths found once. Sample: peripheral blood. Receptors were obtained from a woman aged 55-69 years with acute or convalescent COVID-19.

The V call is TRBV25-1, the J call TRBJ1-4; 8 nucleotides line up with TRBD1. The J segment lost 8 bases and the V segment lost 6 bases, leaving 8 bases of the junction unmatched. The CDR3 extends over 14 amino acids. The germline gives CDR1 MGHDK, CDR2 SYGVNS. CDR3 in DNA: TGTGCCAGCAGGGAGACAGGGGCTAGAGAAAAACTGTTTTTT. Protein: CASRETGAREKLFF.

This clone occurred a few times. The J gene is TRBJ1-1, the V gene TRBV27; D may be TRBD1 (6 bases). The germline V gene has CDR1 MNHEY and CDR2 SMNVEV (reference sequence). Deletions cut 5 bases from V and 4 bases from J, with 8 bases between. This CDR3 is built from 12 residues. The CDR3 loop is CASSTGSTEAFF. In DNA, the CDR3 is TGTGCCAGCAGTACAGGGTCCACTGAAGCTTTCTTT.

The chain carries TRBV5-1 and TRBJ2-1; 9 nucleotides agree with TRBD2. This CDR3 has 15 amino acids. Germline V gene data show CDR1 as SGHRS and CDR2 as YFSETQ. Trimming removed 5 bases from V and 5 bases from J; junction bases left unmatched: 8. CDR3 region: CASRAGTSSNNEQFF. As DNA, the CDR3 is TGCGCCAGCAGGGCCGGGACTAGCAGTAACAATGAGCAGTTCTTC.

This sequence joins TRBV3-1 (or the pseudogene TRBV3-2) and TRBJ1-5, with 8 bases that match TRBD1. V shed 6 bases and J 0 bases; nucleotides not matched to a gene: 10. Germline values: CDR1 LGHDT, CDR2 YNNKEL (reference sequence). The CDR3 loop spans 17 amino acids. CDR3 DNA: TGTGCCAGCAGTCCCGACAGGGGCCCTTATAGCAATCAGCCCCAGCATTTT. Translated: CASSPDRGPYSNQPQHF.

The genes are TRBV6-2 or TRBV6-3 and TRBJ2-1; TRBD2 matches 8 bases. Germline V gene sequence: CDR1 MNHEY, CDR2 SVGEGT. This CDR3 comprises 15 residues. V was clipped by 6 bases and J by 2 bases; unmatched bases: 6. The CDR3 sequence: CASSLASGPYNEQFF. CDR3 DNA: TGTGCCAGCAGCCTTGCTAGCGGGCCCTACAATGAGCAGTTCTTC.

The chain has TRBV19 and TRBJ1-2; 9 nucleotides align to TRBD1. The CDR3 totals 16 residues. The V segment lost 6 bases and the J segment 0 bases; nucleotides outside the gene matches: 8. CDR1 and CDR2 from the germline V gene are LNHDA and SQIVND (reference sequence). The CDR3 DNA is TGTGCCAGTAGGACGGGACAGGGAGCCTCTAACTATGGCTACACCTTC. Translation: CASRTGQGASNYGYTF.

The gene calls are TRBV5-5 and TRBJ2-2, with D tentatively TRBD1 (6 bases). The CDR3 length is 15 residues. Germline V gene lookup returns CDR1 SGHKS and CDR2 YYEKEE (reference sequence). The V gene lost 2 bases and the J gene lost 4 bases, with 12 bases spanning the gap. The CDR3 region is CASSLQGSGTGELFF. The CDR3 bases are TGTGCCAGCAGCTTACAGGGTAGTGGCACCGGGGAGCTGTTTTTT.

This chain connects TRBV11-2 to TRBJ1-5, with D tentatively TRBD1 (5 bases). The length of the CDR3 is 17 residues. CDR1 SGHAT and CDR2 FQNNGV come from the germline V gene. V was cut by 5 bases and J by 2 bases, with 19 bases left in between. CDR3 region: CASSEESQGGRNQPQHF. The DNA of the CDR3 is TGTGCCAGCAGCGAAGAGAGTCAGGGCGGCCGCAATCAGCCCCAGCATTTT.

The chain links TRBV5-1 to TRBJ2-6, with D possibly TRBD1 on 5 matching bases. The CDR3 loop spans 19 amino acids. V lost 0 bases and J lost 1, with 17 bases in between. Germline lookup yields CDR1 SGHRS and CDR2 YFSETQ. CDR3 DNA sequence: TGCGCCAGCAGCTTGGGGCAGGGTAAAACTTTATCTGGGGCCAACGTCCTGACTTTC. Its translation is CASSLGQGKTLSGANVLTF.

The gene calls are TRBV21-1 and TRBJ1-2. TRBV21-1 is assigned pseudogene status. The CDR3 loop spans 13 amino acids. The CDR3, as DNA: TGTGCCACATCGGGGGAGACTAACTATGGCTACACCTTC. Amino acid sequence: CATSGETNYGYTF.

This clone was counted a single time. The V and J genes are TRBV30 and TRBJ2-3; 8 positions match TRBD1. Germline CDR1 GTSNPN, CDR2 SVGIG (reference sequence). The CDR3 has 15 amino acids. With 2 bases clipped from V and 2 bases from J, the junction kept 6 bases outside the gene matches. The CDR3 sequence is CAWSPGTGITDTQYF. CDR3 DNA: TGTGCCTGGAGTCCCGGGACAGGAATCACAGATACGCAGTATTTT.

This clone was counted once. The chain joins TRBV5-1 to TRBJ2-3, with D perhaps matching TRBD2 (6 bases). Per the germline V gene, CDR1 is SGHRS and CDR2 is YFSETQ. This CDR3 contains 15 residues. Between the trimmed V and J ends, which lost 4 bases and 7 bases, there was a span of 19 bases. The DNA for the CDR3 is TGCGCCAGCAGCCCGGGAGCGTCTGGGCTAAATACGCAGTATTTT. Amino acid sequence: CASSPGASGLNTQYF.

The V gene is TRBV20-1, the J gene TRBJ1-1; tentatively, D is TRBD1 (6 bases). Germline CDR1 is DFQATT and CDR2 is SNEGSKA (reference sequence). V was pared by 3 bases and J by 1 base, with 15 bases between. The CDR3 runs 15 residues. The chain's CDR3 is CSASNPQTGNTEAFF. CDR3 sequence (DNA): TGCAGTGCTAGTAACCCCCAGACAGGGAACACTGAAGCTTTCTTT.

In its sample, this clone was seen a few times. DNA for the CDR3: TGTGCCAGCAGTTTATCGAGGAGTCACTATGGCTACACCTTC. Encoded protein: CASSLSRSHYGYTF. J is TRBJ1-2 and V is TRBV27; D not resolved. Per germline, CDR1 MNHEY and CDR2 SMNVEV (reference sequence). V dropped 0 bases and J dropped 3 bases, with 8 bases sitting between them. CDR3 length equals 14 residues.